This TCR beta chain was identified in a study of blood T cells in healthy people across ages. This clonotype appeared a few times. CDR1 is SEHNR, CDR2 FQNEAQ, per germline (reference sequence). The CDR3 sequence is 13 residues long. The V and J ends lost 5 bases and 6 bases respectively, with 11 bases between them. Aged roughly 6 to 90, donors were systemically healthy Caucasians from Russia. Alongside a J-beta primer mix, a sample-barcoded 5' primer served in a second PCR lasting roughly 6 to 11 cycles. From the 5' RACE reads, TCRdb called clonotypes with MiXCR, one entry per CDR3 protein. The sample shows 550,000 to 600,000 distinct CDR3 sequences, roughly 48% of them seen only once.

Material for sequencing was blood. The V call is TRBV7-9, the J call TRBJ2-1; D is undetermined. The clonotype was recovered from a man at least 80 years old in good health. CDR3 protein: CASSSQTVNEQFF. Written as DNA, the CDR3 is TGTGCCAGCAGCAGCCAGACCGTCAATGAGCAGTTCTTC.